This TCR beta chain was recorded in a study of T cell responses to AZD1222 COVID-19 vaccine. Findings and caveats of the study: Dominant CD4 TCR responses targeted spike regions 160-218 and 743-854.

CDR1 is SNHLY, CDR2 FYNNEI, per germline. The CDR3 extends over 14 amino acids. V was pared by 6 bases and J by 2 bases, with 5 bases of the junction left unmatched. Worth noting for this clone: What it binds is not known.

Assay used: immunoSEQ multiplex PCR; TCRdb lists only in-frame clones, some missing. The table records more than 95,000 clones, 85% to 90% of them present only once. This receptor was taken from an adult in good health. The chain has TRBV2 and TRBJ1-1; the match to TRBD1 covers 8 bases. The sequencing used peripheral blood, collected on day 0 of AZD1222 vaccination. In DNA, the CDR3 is TGTGCCAGCAGGGCCAGGGGGCCCAACACTGAAGCTTTCTTT. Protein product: CASRARGPNTEAFF. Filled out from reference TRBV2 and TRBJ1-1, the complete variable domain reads EPEVTQTPSHQVTQMGQEVILRCVPISNHLYFYWYRQILGQKVEFLVSFYNNEISEKSEIFDDQFSVERPDGSNFTLKIRSTKLEDSAMYFCASRARGPNTEAFFGQGTRLTVV.